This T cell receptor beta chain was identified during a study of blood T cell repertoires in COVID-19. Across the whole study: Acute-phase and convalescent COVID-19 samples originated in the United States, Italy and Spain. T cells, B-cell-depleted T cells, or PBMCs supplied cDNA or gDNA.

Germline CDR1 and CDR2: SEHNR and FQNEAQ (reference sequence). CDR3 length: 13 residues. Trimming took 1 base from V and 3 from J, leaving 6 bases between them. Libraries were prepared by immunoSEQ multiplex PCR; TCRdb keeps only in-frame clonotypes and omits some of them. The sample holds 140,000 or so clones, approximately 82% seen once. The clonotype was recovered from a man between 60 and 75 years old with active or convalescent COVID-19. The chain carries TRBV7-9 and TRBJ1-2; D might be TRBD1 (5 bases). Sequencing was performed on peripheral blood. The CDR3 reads CASSLEGDYGYTF. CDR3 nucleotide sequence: TGTGCCAGCAGCTTAGAAGGGGACTATGGCTACACCTTC.